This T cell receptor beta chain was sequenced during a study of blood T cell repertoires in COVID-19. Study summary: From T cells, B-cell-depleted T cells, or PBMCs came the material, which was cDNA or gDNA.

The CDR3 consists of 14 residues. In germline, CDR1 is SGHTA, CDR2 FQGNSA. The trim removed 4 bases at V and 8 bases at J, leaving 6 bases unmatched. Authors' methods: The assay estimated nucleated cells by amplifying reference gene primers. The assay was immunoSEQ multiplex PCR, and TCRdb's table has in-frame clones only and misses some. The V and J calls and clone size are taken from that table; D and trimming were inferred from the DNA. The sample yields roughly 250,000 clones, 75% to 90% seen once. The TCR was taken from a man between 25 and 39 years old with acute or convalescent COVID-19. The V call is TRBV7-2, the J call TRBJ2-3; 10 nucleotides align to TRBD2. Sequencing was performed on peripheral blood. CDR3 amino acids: CASSSPASGSTQYF. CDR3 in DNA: TGTGCCAGCAGCTCACCGGCTAGCGGGAGTACGCAGTATTTT.